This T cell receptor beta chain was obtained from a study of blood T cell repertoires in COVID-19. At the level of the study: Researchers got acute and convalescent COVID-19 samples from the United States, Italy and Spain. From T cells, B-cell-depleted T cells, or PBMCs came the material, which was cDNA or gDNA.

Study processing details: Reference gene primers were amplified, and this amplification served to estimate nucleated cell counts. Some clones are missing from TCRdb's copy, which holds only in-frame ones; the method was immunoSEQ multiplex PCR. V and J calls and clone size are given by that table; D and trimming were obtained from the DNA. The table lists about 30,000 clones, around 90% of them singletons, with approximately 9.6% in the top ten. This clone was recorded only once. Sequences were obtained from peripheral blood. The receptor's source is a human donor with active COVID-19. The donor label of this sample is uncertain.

CDR3 in amino acids: CASTNREHFSPRGNEMAGELFF. The CDR3 DNA is TGTGCCAGCACCAATCGTGAGCATTTCTCACCCAGGGGGAATGAGATGGCCGGGGAGCTGTTTTTT. The chain carries TRBV21-1 and TRBJ2-2; the DNA was not compared with TRBD1, the D call given in the table. TRBV21-1 has pseudogene status. This CDR3 comprises 22 residues.